The 14 T cell receptor beta chains in this list originate from one sample, sequenced in a study of T cells in Graves' hyperthyroidism and ophthalmopathy. Amplification of TCR beta CDR3 regions was performed using RNA transcripts as template. The HTBI primer set served for first-round RT-PCR of the TCR CDR3. TCRdb used MiXCR to reprocess the multiplex PCR reads, holding one entry per CDR3 protein. Among about 420,000 distinct CDR3 sequences listed, more than 15% were seen once. Sequenced material: blood. All receptors derive from a woman under 30 with Graves' hyperthyroidism.

This clonotype was counted ten times or more. This chain uses TRBV3-1 with TRBJ1-5, with TRBD1 matching over 8 bases. After removal of 0 bases from V and 6 bases from J, the junction contained 7 bases not matched to a gene. The CDR3 covers 16 residues. Germline CDR1 is LGHDT and CDR2 is YNNKEL (reference sequence). The CDR3 bases are TGTGCCAGCAGCCAAGATCCAGGGGGCGCGGGTCAGCCCCAGCATTTT. It encodes CASSQDPGGAGQPQHF.

This clonotype was counted once. The V call is TRBV5-1, the J call TRBJ2-1; TRBD2 agrees at 12 bases. CDR3 length equals 16 residues. Trimming took 4 bases from V and 9 from J; bases not matched to a gene: 11. Germline loops: CDR1 SGHRS, CDR2 YFSETQ. The CDR3 sequence is CASSPGLAGPEGEQFF. DNA of the CDR3: TGCGCCAGCAGCCCAGGACTAGCGGGGCCCGAAGGTGAGCAGTTCTTC.

This clonotype has a count of ten or more. V and J are TRBV3-1 and TRBJ1-5; D not resolved. The CDR3 contains 15 residues. V was cut by 1 base and J by 1 base, with 8 bases left in between. Germline CDR1 is LGHDT and CDR2 is YNNKEL (reference sequence). CDR3 sequence reads: CASSQGTGSNQPQHF. DNA of the CDR3: TGTGCCAGCAGCCAAGGGACGGGGAGCAATCAGCCCCAGCATTTT.

J is TRBJ2-7 and V is TRBV19; 8 nucleotides line up with TRBD1. J lost 2 bases, V lost 3 bases, and 3 bases had no gene match. The germline CDR1 and CDR2 sequences are LNHDA and SQIVND (reference sequence). This CDR3 has 14 amino acids. The CDR3 loop is CASSMGRGPYEQYF. CDR3 nucleotide sequence: TGTGCCAGTAGTATGGGCAGGGGGCCCTACGAGCAGTACTTC.

This clonotype was detected ten times or more. The genes are TRBV2 and TRBJ1-6; D not certain. Trimming took off 8 bases at V and 4 bases at J, with 9 bases between the two ends. Germline V CDR1 and CDR2: SNHLY, FYNNEI. The CDR3 consists of 13 residues. The CDR3 spells CASEGLYNSPLHF. For the CDR3, the DNA is TGTGCCAGCGAGGGCCTATATAATTCACCCCTCCACTTT.

This clonotype was detected a few times. This chain uses TRBV6-5 with TRBJ2-1, with 9 bases identical to TRBD1. Germline V gene sequence: CDR1 MNHEY, CDR2 SVGAGI. Losses at the gene ends were 3 bases for V and 2 bases for J; bases not matched to a gene: 23. This CDR3 spans 22 amino acids. The CDR3 coding sequence is TGTGCCAGCAGTTATTTACCACAGGGTTCCCCTTGGGGACAGGGCCCCTACAATGAGCAGTTCTTC. It specifies CASSYLPQGSPWGQGPYNEQFF.

At least ten counts were recorded for this clonotype. This rearrangement joins TRBV3-1 to TRBJ1-1; D possibly corresponds to TRBD1 (6 bases). CDR3 length: 17 amino acids. Germline CDR1 reads LGHDT; CDR2 reads YNNKEL (reference sequence). V lost 1 base to trimming and J lost 3 bases, with 18 bases between them. The CDR3 nucleotides are TGTGCCAGCAGCCAAGCGTATCGCAGGGGCGGGGACACTGAAGCTTTCTTT. It is translated as CASSQAYRRGGDTEAFF.

The table lists this clonotype with many counts. V is TRBV2 and J is TRBJ2-2; D call uncertain. V lost 5 bases, J lost 6 bases, and 19 bases lay in between. CDR3 length: 16 amino acids. CDR1 is SNHLY and CDR2 is FYNNEI in the germline V gene. The CDR3 here is CASSRPDPWAAGELFF. CDR3 bases: TGTGCCAGCAGTCGGCCGGACCCCTGGGCCGCCGGGGAGCTGTTTTTT.

This clonotype was recorded at least ten times. The chain couples TRBV6-1 to TRBJ2-1, with a tentative D call TRBD2 (6 bases). The CDR3 is 17 amino acids. V lost 3 bases and J 4 bases, leaving 19 bases between the germline ends. The germline CDR1 and CDR2 sequences are MNHNS and SASEGT. The CDR3 DNA is TGTGCCAGCAGTGACTCATATGTGGCGGGGCTATACAATGAGCAGTTCTTC. It translates to CASSDSYVAGLYNEQFF.

The rearrangement joins TRBV12-3 or TRBV12-4 to TRBJ1-5; D ambiguous. V gave up 1 base and J gave up 3 bases, with 7 bases separating them. The CDR3 spans 14 residues. The CDR3 coding sequence is TGTGCCAGCAGTTTAGTAGGGATCAATCAGCCCCAGCATTTT. This sequence encodes CASSLVGINQPQHF.

Only a few counts were recorded for this clonotype. The chain is built from TRBV9 and TRBJ1-2, with D possibly matching TRBD1 (6 bases). The V and J ends lost 0 bases and 4 bases respectively, with 10 bases between them. Germline V lookup: CDR1 SGDLS, CDR2 YYNGEE. The CDR3 extends over 14 amino acids. The CDR3 coding sequence is TGTGCCAGCAGCGTAGCCCCGGGGGCCTATGGCTACACCTTC. This gives the protein CASSVAPGAYGYTF.

This clonotype was seen repeatedly, ten times or more. J is TRBJ1-1 and V is TRBV2; 8 nucleotides agree with TRBD1. The CDR3 has 15 amino acids. Germline CDR1 reads SNHLY; CDR2 reads FYNNEI. V shed 6 bases and J 1 base; nucleotides not matched to a gene: 7. The CDR3 coding sequence is TGTGCCAGCAGGGTATCGGACAGGGCGAACACTGAAGCTTTCTTT. This translates into CASRVSDRANTEAFF.

This clonotype has at least ten counts. The rearrangement links TRBV20-1 to TRBJ2-1; TRBD2 aligns across 10 bases. Germline values: CDR1 DFQATT, CDR2 SNEGSKA (reference sequence). After removal of 0 bases from V and 6 bases from J, the junction contained 8 bases not matched to a gene. There are 16 residues in the CDR3. The CDR3 here is CSARDSSSGRGNEQFF. In DNA form, the CDR3 reads TGCAGTGCTAGAGATTCTTCGAGCGGGAGGGGCAATGAGCAGTTCTTC.

This clonotype was counted at least ten times. J is TRBJ2-3 and V is TRBV12-3 or TRBV12-4; D possibly corresponds to TRBD1 (6 bases). Between the trimmed V and J ends, which lost 0 bases and 5 bases, there was a span of 9 bases. The CDR3 has 14 amino acids. CDR3 region: CASSLAGDKDTQYF. In nucleotides, the CDR3 is TGTGCCAGCAGTTTAGCGGGGGACAAAGATACGCAGTATTTT.